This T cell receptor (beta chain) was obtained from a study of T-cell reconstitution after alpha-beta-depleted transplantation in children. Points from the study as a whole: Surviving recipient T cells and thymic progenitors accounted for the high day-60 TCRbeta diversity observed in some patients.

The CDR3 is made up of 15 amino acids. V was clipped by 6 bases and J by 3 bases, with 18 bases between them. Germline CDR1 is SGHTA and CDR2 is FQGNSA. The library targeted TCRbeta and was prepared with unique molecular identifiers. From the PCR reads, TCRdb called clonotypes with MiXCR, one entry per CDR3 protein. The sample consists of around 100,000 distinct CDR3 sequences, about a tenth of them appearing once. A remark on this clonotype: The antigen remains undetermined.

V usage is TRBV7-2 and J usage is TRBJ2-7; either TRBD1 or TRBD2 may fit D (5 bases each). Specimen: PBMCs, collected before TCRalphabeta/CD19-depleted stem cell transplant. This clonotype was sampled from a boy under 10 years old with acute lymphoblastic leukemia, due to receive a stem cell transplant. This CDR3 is CASSFSMGVGYEQYF. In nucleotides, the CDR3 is TGTGCCAGCAGTTTTTCTATGGGGGTCGGCTACGAGCAGTACTTC.